The 29 T cell receptor beta chains below all came from one sample that was sequenced in a study of blood T cell repertoires in COVID-19. TCRdb's copy holds only in-frame clones and misses some; the assay was immunoSEQ multiplex PCR. The sample holds 200,000 to 300,000 clones, about 86% seen once. The sequencing input was peripheral blood. These receptors all come from a man between 60 and 75 years old with acute or convalescent COVID-19.

The rearrangement uses TRBV5-1 and TRBJ1-1; a possible D gene is TRBD1 (6 bases). CDR3 length: 14 amino acids. Trimming left V 3 bases short and J 3 bases short, with 12 bases between. Germline V lookup: CDR1 SGHRS, CDR2 YFSETQ. CDR3 bases: TGCGCCAGCAGCTCACAGGGAATGGACACTGAAGCTTTCTTT. Encoded protein: CASSSQGMDTEAFF. The full variable domain, completed using reference TRBV5-1 and TRBJ1-1, is KAGVTQTPRYLIKTRGQQVTLSCSPISGHRSVSWYQQTPGQGLQFLFEYFSETQRNKGNFPGRFSGRQFSNSRSEMNVSTLELGDSALYLCASSSQGMDTEAFFGQGTRLTVV.

This clone was detected once. V gene TRBV6-2 or TRBV6-3 combines with J gene TRBJ1-2, with D unclear. The CDR3 runs 13 residues. V lost 2 bases and J 2 bases, leaving 6 bases between the germline ends. CDR1 is MNHEY, CDR2 SVGEGT, per germline. The CDR3 here is CASSYRENYGYTF. The CDR3, as DNA: TGTGCCAGCAGTTACCGGGAGAACTATGGCTACACCTTC.

J is TRBJ1-1 and V is TRBV2; 9 nucleotides line up with TRBD1. This CDR3 comprises 15 residues. With 3 bases clipped from V and 0 bases from J, the junction kept 2 bases outside the gene matches. Germline CDR1 and CDR2: SNHLY and FYNNEI. CDR3 residues: CASSEGTGLNTEAFF. The CDR3 DNA reads as TGTGCCAGCAGTGAGGGGACAGGGTTGAACACTGAAGCTTTCTTT.

The rearrangement joins TRBV6-2 or TRBV6-3 to TRBJ2-1, with 8 nucleotides matching TRBD2. Trimming cost V 5 bases and J 16 bases; bases outside gene matches: 7. This CDR3 spans 11 amino acids. Germline CDR1 MNHEY, CDR2 SVGEGT. CDR3 DNA: TGTGCCAGCAGTACCGGGACTAGTAGCTTCTTC. Protein sequence: CASSTGTSSFF.

The chain is built from TRBV14 and TRBJ2-2; 10 bases align to TRBD1. This CDR3 contains 19 residues. Germline values: CDR1 SGHDN, CDR2 FVKESK. Germline trimming cut 2 bases from V and 3 bases from J; bases unmatched to any gene: 12. CDR3 nucleotide sequence: TGTGCCAGCAGCCAACGCTGGGGACAGGGGCGCGGGGACACCGGGGAGCTGTTTTTT. This translates into CASSQRWGQGRGDTGELFF.

V is TRBV7-2 and J is TRBJ2-3; 11 nucleotides align to TRBD2. This CDR3 is built from 15 residues. Germline CDR1 is SGHTA and CDR2 is FQGNSA. V lost 4 bases and J lost 3; bases outside the gene matches: 3. The CDR3: CASSSSGRSTDTQYF. The CDR3 DNA reads as TGTGCCAGCAGCTCTAGCGGGAGGTCTACAGATACGCAGTATTTT.

The chain is built from TRBV27 and TRBJ2-1; 9 bases match TRBD2. Germline V gene data show CDR1 as MNHEY and CDR2 as SMNVEV (reference sequence). This CDR3 comprises 14 residues. J was trimmed by 2 bases and V by 6 bases; bases with no gene match: 2. The CDR3 region has the DNA TGTGCCAGCAGGACTAGCGGAACCTACAATGAGCAGTTCTTC. It encodes CASRTSGTYNEQFF.

This clone was counted a few times. One end of the junction varies from germline; a read error may be responsible. The chain is built from TRBV7-7 and TRBJ1-3; D ambiguous. Germline assignment: CDR1 SSHAT and CDR2 FNYEAQ (reference sequence). The CDR3 has 17 residues. The CDR3 here is CASSLVEDSYSGNTIYF. Here the CDR3 DNA reads TGTGCTAGCAGCTTAGTAGAAGACTCCTACTCTGGAAACACCATATATTTT.

The CDR3 loop is CASSLGQINQPQHF. CDR3 DNA sequence: TGTGCCAGCAGTCTCGGACAGATAAATCAGCCCCAGCATTTT. This chain uses TRBV6-6 with TRBJ1-5, with D maybe TRBD1 (6 bases). From germline, CDR1 is MNHNY and CDR2 SVGAGI (reference sequence). The CDR3 has 14 residues. The germline V and J ends were trimmed by 5 bases and 4 bases, with 12 bases remaining between them.

The V and J genes are TRBV11-2 and TRBJ2-7; D is perhaps TRBD1 (5 bases). The CDR3 consists of 16 residues. Trimming took off 0 bases at V and 4 bases at J, with 16 bases between the two ends. Germline lookup yields CDR1 SGHAT and CDR2 FQNNGV. The CDR3 region has the DNA TGTGCCAGCAGCTTAGATGCAGGGTTGGTACGGTACGAGCAGTACTTC. It translates to CASSLDAGLVRYEQYF.

The chain combines TRBV9 with TRBJ1-2; the match to TRBD1 covers 8 bases. The CDR3 loop spans 15 amino acids. CDR1 SGDLS and CDR2 YYNGEE come from the germline V gene. The V gene end was trimmed by 4 bases and the J gene end by 9 bases; junction bases not matched to a gene: 14. The CDR3 sequence is CASSSSDRAPFSYTF. CDR3 bases: TGTGCCAGCAGCTCCTCGGACAGGGCGCCGTTTAGCTACACCTTC.

The J gene is TRBJ2-1, the V gene TRBV29-1; the match to TRBD2 covers 9 bases. V lost 6 bases to trimming and J lost 7 bases; unmatched junction nucleotides: 16. The length of the CDR3 is 16 residues. The germline V gene encodes CDR1 SQVTM and CDR2 ANQGSEA. The CDR3 sequence: CSVPWVAGDLWNEQFF. The CDR3 bases are TGCAGCGTCCCCTGGGTAGCGGGAGATTTGTGGAATGAGCAGTTCTTC.

This clone was detected only once. This chain joins TRBV4-3 and TRBJ2-7; TRBD1 matches at 9 bases. CDR1 and CDR2 (germline): LGHNA, YSLEER. This CDR3 has 13 residues. With 4 bases clipped from V and 6 bases from J, the junction kept 4 bases outside the gene matches. Written as DNA, the CDR3 is TGCGCCAGCAGCCCTACAGGGGGCTTCGAGCAGTACTTC. This translates into CASSPTGGFEQYF.

This clone was observed a handful of times. The V call is TRBV28, the J call TRBJ1-2; no clear D gene. V lost 5 bases and J 4 bases, leaving 11 bases between the germline ends. The CDR3 runs to 13 residues. CDR1 is MDHEN, CDR2 SYDVKM, per germline. The DNA for the CDR3 is TGTGCCAGCAGTGGAGACTCACCCTATGGCTACACCTTC. The encoded protein is CASSGDSPYGYTF.

The chain links TRBV4-3 to TRBJ1-2, with D maybe TRBD1 (5 bases). Trimming left V 4 bases short and J 5 bases short, with 14 bases between. Germline values: CDR1 LGHNA, CDR2 YSLEER. The CDR3 consists of 14 residues. The chain's CDR3 is CASSPDRGEYGYTF. The CDR3 DNA reads as TGCGCCAGCAGCCCGGATCGGGGGGAATATGGCTACACCTTC.

The chain carries TRBV10-3 and TRBJ2-7, with 8 bases identical to TRBD1. V was clipped by 2 bases and J by 3 bases; unmatched bases: 9. The CDR3 spans 16 residues. The V gene's germline CDR1 is ENHRY and CDR2 SYGVKD. This CDR3 reads CAISEADRVFNYEQYF. The CDR3 nucleotides are TGTGCCATCAGTGAGGCGGACAGGGTGTTTAACTACGAGCAGTACTTC.

The chain recombines TRBV10-3 with TRBJ2-7; 12 bases match TRBD2. CDR3 length: 14 residues. V lost 5 bases, J lost 5 bases, and 4 bases stayed unmatched. Germline lookup yields CDR1 ENHRY and CDR2 SYGVKD. The chain's CDR3 is CAISRRTSGNEQYF. In nucleotides, the CDR3 is TGTGCCATCAGTAGGCGGACTAGCGGGAACGAGCAGTACTTC.

V usage is TRBV2 and J usage is TRBJ2-1, with D possibly matching TRBD1 (5 bases). Trimming cost V 5 bases and J 0 bases, with 8 bases left between them. The CDR3 runs 14 residues. The germline V gene encodes CDR1 SNHLY and CDR2 FYNNEI. CDR3: CASSRQHSYNEQFF. In nucleotides, the CDR3 is TGTGCCAGCAGTCGACAGCACTCCTACAATGAGCAGTTCTTC.

The chain couples TRBV19 to TRBJ2-7; a possible D gene is TRBD2 (5 bases). The V end lost 5 bases, the J end lost 7 bases, and 21 bases lay between the germline ends. Germline assignment: CDR1 LNHDA and CDR2 SQIVND (reference sequence). This CDR3 region has 15 residues. In DNA, the CDR3 is TGTGCCAGTAGTGCCCCGGAAGGAGGTTGGCGGGAGCAGTACTTC. Its protein product is CASSAPEGGWREQYF.

V is TRBV28 and J is TRBJ2-4; D possibly corresponds to TRBD2 (5 bases). Trimming shortened V by 2 bases and J by 8 bases, and 7 bases separated the two germline ends. Looked up from germline, CDR1 is MDHEN and CDR2 is SYDVKM. The CDR3 totals 12 residues. CDR3 nucleotides: TGTGCCAGCAGTTTACTAGCAGACATTCAGTACTTC. It translates to CASSLLADIQYF.

Comment on this clone: Other DNA sequences within the sample encode an identical CDR3. The rearrangement links TRBV3-1 (or the pseudogene TRBV3-2) to TRBJ2-3, with TRBD2 matching over 12 bases. Germline CDR1 and CDR2: LGHDT and YNNKEL (reference sequence). The CDR3 runs 17 residues. V lost 6 bases, J lost 3 bases, and 10 bases stayed unmatched. CDR3 residues: CASSRRLAGDRTDTQYF. CDR3 DNA sequence: TGTGCCAGCAGTCGCCGACTAGCGGGAGATAGAACAGATACGCAGTATTTT.

The chain carries TRBV5-6 and TRBJ1-6; D uncertain. The CDR3 has 13 amino acids. The germline V and J ends were trimmed by 3 bases and 8 bases, with 9 bases remaining between them. From germline, CDR1 is SGHDT and CDR2 YYEEEE. Here the CDR3 reads CASSYGADSPLHF. The CDR3 coding sequence is TGTGCCAGCAGCTATGGAGCCGATTCACCCCTCCACTTT.

The CDR3 sequence: CASTLGQGSYTF. CDR3 in DNA: TGTGCCAGCACCTTGGGGCAGGGAAGCTACACCTTC. The V gene is TRBV12-3 or TRBV12-4, the J gene TRBJ1-2, with a weak D call TRBD1 (5 bases). This CDR3 is 12 amino acids long. With 7 bases removed from V and 9 bases from J, the gap between germline ends came to 15 bases.

CDR3 protein: CASSQDTQINYGYTF. CDR3 nucleotides: TGTGCCAGCAGCCAAGATACACAGATTAACTATGGCTACACCTTC. The chain recombines TRBV3-1 (or the pseudogene TRBV3-2) with TRBJ1-2; no definite D call. CDR1 is LGHDT, CDR2 YNNKEL, per germline (reference sequence). The CDR3 extends over 15 amino acids. V shed 0 bases and J shed 1 base, with 9 bases lying between them.

The chain couples TRBV5-4 to TRBJ2-7, with 9 nucleotides matching TRBD2. The germline V gene has CDR1 SGHNT and CDR2 YYREEE (reference sequence). The CDR3 covers 16 residues. V lost 0 bases to trimming and J lost 5 bases; unmatched junction nucleotides: 9. In DNA form, the CDR3 reads TGTGCCAGCAGCTTGGATATTAGCGGGAGTGATAACGAGCAGTACTTC. Amino acids: CASSLDISGSDNEQYF. The variable domain in full, with the rest retrieved from reference TRBV5-4 and TRBJ2-7, is ETGVTQSPTHLIKTRGQQVTLRCSSQSGHNTVSWYQQALGQGPQFIFQYYREEENGRGNFPPRFSGLQFPNYSSELNVNALELDDSALYLCASSLDISGSDNEQYFGPGTRLTVT.

The rearrangement joins TRBV30 to TRBJ1-2; TRBD1 matches at 9 bases. The CDR3 loop spans 12 amino acids. Germline V gene data show CDR1 as GTSNPN and CDR2 as SVGIG (reference sequence). The V gene end was trimmed by 5 bases and the J gene end by 6 bases; junction bases not matched to a gene: 4. The CDR3 nucleotides are TGTGCCTGGGAGGGGACAGGGAATGGCTACACCTTC. This gives the protein CAWEGTGNGYTF.

The CDR3 is CASSQEGGQETQYF. Written as DNA, the CDR3 is TGTGCCAGCAGCCAAGAGGGGGGCCAAGAGACCCAGTACTTC. V usage is TRBV3-1 (or the pseudogene TRBV3-2) and J usage is TRBJ2-5; a possible D gene is TRBD2 (6 bases). Germline CDR1 is LGHDT and CDR2 is YNNKEL (reference sequence). The CDR3 covers 14 residues. The V and J ends lost 0 bases and 1 base respectively, with 6 bases between them.

V gene TRBV6-6 combines with J gene TRBJ2-2, with 9 bases that match TRBD1. CDR1 and CDR2 from the germline V gene are MNHNY and SVGAGI (reference sequence). The CDR3 covers 15 residues. Trimming at V came to 5 bases and at J to 5 bases, leaving 6 bases not matched to a gene. The CDR3 reads CASSKQGASTGELFF. The CDR3 DNA reads as TGTGCCAGCAGTAAACAGGGGGCATCTACCGGGGAGCTGTTTTTT.

The rearrangement links TRBV18 to TRBJ2-7, with D perhaps TRBD2 (6 bases). There are 14 residues in the CDR3. The V and J ends lost 3 bases and 0 bases respectively, with 9 bases between them. The germline CDR1 and CDR2 sequences are KGHSH and LQKENI. CDR3 amino acids: CASSPGEASYEQYF. The CDR3 DNA sequence: TGTGCCAGCTCACCGGGGGAGGCCTCCTACGAGCAGTACTTC.